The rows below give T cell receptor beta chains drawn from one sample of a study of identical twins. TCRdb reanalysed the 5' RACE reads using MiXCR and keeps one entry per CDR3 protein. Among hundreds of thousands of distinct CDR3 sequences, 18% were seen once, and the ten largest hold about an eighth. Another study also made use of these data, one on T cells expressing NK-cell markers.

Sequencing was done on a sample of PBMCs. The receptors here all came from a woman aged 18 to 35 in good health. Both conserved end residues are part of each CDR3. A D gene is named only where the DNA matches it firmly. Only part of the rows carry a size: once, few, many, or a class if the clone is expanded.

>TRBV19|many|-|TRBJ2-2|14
TGTGCCAGTAGCGAGCCCAGGGACACCGGGGAGCTGTTTTTT
CASSEPRDTGELFF
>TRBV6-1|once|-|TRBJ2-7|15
TGTGCCAGCGGCGCTCCGGGACGAATGGGGAACGAGCAGTACTTC
CASGAPGRMGNEQYF
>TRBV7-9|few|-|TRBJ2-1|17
TGTGCCAGCAGCTCCTCAAGGGGGGAGGGATCGATGGATGAGCAGTTCTTC
CASSSSRGEGSMDEQFF
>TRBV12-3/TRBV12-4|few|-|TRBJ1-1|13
TGTGCCAGCAGTTTAGTCCAGGGAACTGAAGCTTTCTTT
CASSLVQGTEAFF
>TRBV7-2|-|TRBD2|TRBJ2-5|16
TGTGCCAGCAGCTCACGGACTAAGCGGGAGGGTGAGACCCAGTACTTC
CASSSRTKREGETQYF
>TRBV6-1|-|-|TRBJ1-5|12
TGTGCCAGCAATAACGGGCGGCGGCCCCAGCATTTT
CASNNGRRPQHF
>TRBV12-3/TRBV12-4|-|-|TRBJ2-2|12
TGTGCCAGCAGTTCCCAAGTCCGGGAGCTGTTTTTT
CASSSQVRELFF
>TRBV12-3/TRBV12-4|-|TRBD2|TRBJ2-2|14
TGTGCCAGCAATAAGCGGGACGGCACCGGGGAGCTGTTTTTT
CASNKRDGTGELFF
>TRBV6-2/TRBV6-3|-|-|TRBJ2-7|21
TGTGCCAGCAGTTACAGTCTTCTTTCGGAGCGGGTAACCGGTAAGGGATACGAGCAGTACTTC
CASSYSLLSERVTGKGYEQYF
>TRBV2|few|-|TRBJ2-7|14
TGTGCCAGCACCCCAGAGGCAGCCTCCTACGAGCAGTACTTC
CASTPEAASYEQYF
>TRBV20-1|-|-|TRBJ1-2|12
TGCAGTGCTAGATCCGACGGTGGTGGCTACACCTTC
CSARSDGGGYTF
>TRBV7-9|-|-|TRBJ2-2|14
TGTGCCGGCCGTCAGATGGCGAGCACCGGGGAGCTGTTTTTT
CAGRQMASTGELFF
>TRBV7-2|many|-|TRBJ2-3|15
TGTGCCAGCAGCTTATTGGATAGTGTGCCAGATACGCAGTATTTT
CASSLLDSVPDTQYF
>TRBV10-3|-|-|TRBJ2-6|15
TGTGCCATCAGCCCATCAGGGGCTGGGGCCAACGTCCTGACTTTC
CAISPSGAGANVLTF
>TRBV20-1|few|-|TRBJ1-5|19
TGCAGTGCTAGAGATCTCGTTTCGTGGGGCGGGGAGGGCAATCAGCCCCAGCATTTT
CSARDLVSWGGEGNQPQHF
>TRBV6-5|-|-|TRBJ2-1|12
TGTGCCAGCGGAAGGCGGGACAATGAGCAGTTCTTC
CASGRRDNEQFF
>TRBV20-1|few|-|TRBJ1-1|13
TGCAGTGCCTTTGGCCGAATGAACACTGAAGCTTTCTTT
CSAFGRMNTEAFF
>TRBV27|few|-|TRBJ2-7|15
TGTGCCAGCAGTTTATCGGCTCCAGGGAGCTACGAGCAGTACTTC
CASSLSAPGSYEQYF
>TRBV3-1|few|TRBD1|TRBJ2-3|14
TGTGCCAGCTGCCCAGGGGGCCCCACAGATACGCAGTATTTT
CASCPGGPTDTQYF
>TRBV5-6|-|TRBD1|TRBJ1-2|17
TGTGCCACAGCGGGTGGACAGGGGCTGCGAGGTAACTATGGCTACACCTTC
CATAGGQGLRGNYGYTF
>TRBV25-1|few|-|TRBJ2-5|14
TGTGCCAGCAGTGAATGGAACGTGCCGGAGACCCAGTACTTC
CASSEWNVPETQYF
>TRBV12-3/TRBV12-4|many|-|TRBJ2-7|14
TGTGCCAGCAGTCCAGGACTCACCCAATACGAGCAGTACTTC
CASSPGLTQYEQYF
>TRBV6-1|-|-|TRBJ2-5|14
TGTGCCAGCCTTCCTCGTAGGGGCCAAGAGACCCAGTACTTC
CASLPRRGQETQYF
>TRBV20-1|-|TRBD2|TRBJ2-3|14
TGCAGTGCGCCGACTAGCGGGAGAAAAGATACGCAGTATTTT
CSAPTSGRKDTQYF
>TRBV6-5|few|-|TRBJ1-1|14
TGTGCCAGCAGTTACTCGAGAGGAGGGCGTGAAGCTTTCTTT
CASSYSRGGREAFF
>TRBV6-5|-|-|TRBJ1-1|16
TGTGCCAGCAGTTCCCCCTTCGGGGTCCTGAACACTGAAGCTTTCTTT
CASSSPFGVLNTEAFF
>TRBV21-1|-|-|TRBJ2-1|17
TGTGCCAGCGGCCCTGGAGCAGGGGGTCCTGGATACAATGAGCAGTTCTTC
CASGPGAGGPGYNEQFF
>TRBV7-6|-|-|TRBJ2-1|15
TGTGCCAGCAGCTCGCCGTTAGGACAGAGCGATGAGCAGTTCTTC
CASSSPLGQSDEQFF
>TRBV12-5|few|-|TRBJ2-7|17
TGTGCTAGTGGTTTGGCGGGGAAGGGTAGGACGTTCTACGAGCAGTACTTC
CASGLAGKGRTFYEQYF
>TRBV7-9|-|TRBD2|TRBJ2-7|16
TGTGCCAGCAGCTCCCCGGTACTAGCGGAGCCCTACGAGCAGTACTTC
CASSSPVLAEPYEQYF
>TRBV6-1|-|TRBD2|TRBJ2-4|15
TGTGCCAGCAGGGCCGGGGGGGCGCTTAAAAACATTCAGTACTTC
CASRAGGALKNIQYF
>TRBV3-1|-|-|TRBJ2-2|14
TGTGCCAGCAGCCAAGAAGGCCAGGGAGGGGAGCTGTTTTTT
CASSQEGQGGELFF
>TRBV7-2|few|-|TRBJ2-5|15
TGTGCCAGCAGCGCGGTTGTTATGGGGACGGAGACCCAGTACTTC
CASSAVVMGTETQYF
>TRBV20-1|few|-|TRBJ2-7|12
TGCAGTGCTATTTTCCTCTCCTACGAGCAGTACTTC
CSAIFLSYEQYF
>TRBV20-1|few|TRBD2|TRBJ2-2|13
TGCAGCGGAAGCGGGAGGAACACCGGGGAGCTGTTTTTT
CSGSGRNTGELFF
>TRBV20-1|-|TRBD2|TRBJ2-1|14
TGCAGTGCTAGCGGAGCGGGAGAAAGGAATGAGCAGTTCTTC
CSASGAGERNEQFF
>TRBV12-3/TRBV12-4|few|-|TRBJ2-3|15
TGTGCCAGCATTCCCACGGTAACTAGCACAGATACGCAGTATTTT
CASIPTVTSTDTQYF
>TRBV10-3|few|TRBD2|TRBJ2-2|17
TGTGCCATCAGTGGGATTAGCGGGAGAGGTGGCACCGGGGAGCTGTTTTTT
CAISGISGRGGTGELFF
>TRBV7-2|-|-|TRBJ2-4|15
TGTGCCAGCAGCTCCCCTCCGTCGGGCAAAAACATTCAGTACTTC
CASSSPPSGKNIQYF
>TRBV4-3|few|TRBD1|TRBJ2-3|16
TGCGCCAGCAGCCAAGAGGAGACAGGGCTGGCAGATACGCAGTATTTT
CASSQEETGLADTQYF
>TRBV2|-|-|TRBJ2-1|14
TGTGCCAGCAGTGAATCCCGACTTGGGAATGAGCAGTTCTTC
CASSESRLGNEQFF
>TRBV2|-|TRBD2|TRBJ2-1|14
TGTGCCAGCAGGGGGCGGGGGGGATACAATGAGCAGTTCTTC
CASRGRGGYNEQFF
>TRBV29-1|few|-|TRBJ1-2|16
TGCAGCGTTGACGATCTCAGACAGCCTTCTAACTATGGCTACACCTTC
CSVDDLRQPSNYGYTF
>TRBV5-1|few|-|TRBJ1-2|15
TGCGCCAGCAGCTTGGGCCACGAAGTTAACTATGGCTACACCTTC
CASSLGHEVNYGYTF
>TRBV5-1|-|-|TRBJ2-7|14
TGCGCCATCAGCTCCAGGGGAATATCCTACGAGCAGTACTTC
CAISSRGISYEQYF
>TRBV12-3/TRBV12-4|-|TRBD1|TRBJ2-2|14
TGTGCCAGCGGGGACAGGCAGAACACCGGGGAGCTGTTTTTT
CASGDRQNTGELFF
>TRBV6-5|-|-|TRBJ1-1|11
TGTGCCAGCGGACCATATACTGAAGCTTTCTTT
CASGPYTEAFF
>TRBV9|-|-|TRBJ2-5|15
TGTGCCAGCAGCGTAGAGGGGCGGGGCCAAGAGACCCAGTACTTC
CASSVEGRGQETQYF
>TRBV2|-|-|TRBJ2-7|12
TGTGCCACCGGACTGGAATCCTACGAGCAGTACTTC
CATGLESYEQYF
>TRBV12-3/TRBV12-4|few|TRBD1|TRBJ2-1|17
TGTGCCAGCAGTTTTACGGGACAGGGGTCTTTCTACAATGAGCAGTTCTTC
CASSFTGQGSFYNEQFF
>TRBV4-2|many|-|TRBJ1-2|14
TGTGCCAGCAGCCAAGATCAAGGTGATTATGGCTACACCTTC
CASSQDQGDYGYTF
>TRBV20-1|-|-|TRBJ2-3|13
TGCAGTGCTTCGACCCACCAGGGATATACGCAGTATTTT
CSASTHQGYTQYF
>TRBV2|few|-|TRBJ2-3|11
TGTGCCAGCAGTGATTTCGAGCGGCCCCGTTTT
CASSDFERPRF
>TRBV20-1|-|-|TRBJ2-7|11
TGCAGTGCCCTACTAGTGAACGAGCAGTACTTC
CSALLVNEQYF
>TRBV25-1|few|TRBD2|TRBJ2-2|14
TGTGCCAGCGGGACTAGCGGATTCACCGGGGAGCTGTTTTTT
CASGTSGFTGELFF
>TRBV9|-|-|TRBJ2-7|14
TGTGCCAGCAGCGGAAGACAGGTAACCTACGAGCAGTACTTC
CASSGRQVTYEQYF
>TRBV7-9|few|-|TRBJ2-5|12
TGTGCCAGCAGCATGTCCTCGGAGACCCAGTACTTC
CASSMSSETQYF
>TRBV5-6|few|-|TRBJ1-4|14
TGTGCCAGCAGCTTGGGTTCCGGGAATGAAAAACTGTTTTTT
CASSLGSGNEKLFF
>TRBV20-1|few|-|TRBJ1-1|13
TGCAGTGCTAGCCCCACCTGGAACACTGAAGCTTTCTTT
CSASPTWNTEAFF
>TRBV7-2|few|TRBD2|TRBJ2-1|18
TGTGCCAGCAGCTTGCGCCGCCTAGCGGGAGGCTACTACAATGAGCAGTTCTTC
CASSLRRLAGGYYNEQFF